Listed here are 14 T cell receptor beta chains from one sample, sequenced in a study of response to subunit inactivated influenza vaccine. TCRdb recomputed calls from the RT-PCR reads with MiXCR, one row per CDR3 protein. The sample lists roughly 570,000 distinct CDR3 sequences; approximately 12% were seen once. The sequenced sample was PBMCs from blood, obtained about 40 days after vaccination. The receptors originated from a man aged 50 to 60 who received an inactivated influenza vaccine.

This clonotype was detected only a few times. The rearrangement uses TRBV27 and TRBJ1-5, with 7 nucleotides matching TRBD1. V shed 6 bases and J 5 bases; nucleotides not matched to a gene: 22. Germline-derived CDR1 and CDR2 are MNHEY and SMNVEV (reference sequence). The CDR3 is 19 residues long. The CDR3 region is CASSPRGQQAIKRDQPQHF. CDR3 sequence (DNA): TGTGCCAGCAGCCCAAGGGGACAGCAGGCAATCAAAAGGGATCAGCCCCAGCATTTT.

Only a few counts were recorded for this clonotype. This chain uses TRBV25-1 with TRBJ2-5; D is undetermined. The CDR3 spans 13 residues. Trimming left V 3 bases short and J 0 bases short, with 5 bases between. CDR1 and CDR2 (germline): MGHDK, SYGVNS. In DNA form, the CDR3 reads TGTGCCAGCAGTGACAGCCACCAAGAGACCCAGTACTTC. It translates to CASSDSHQETQYF.

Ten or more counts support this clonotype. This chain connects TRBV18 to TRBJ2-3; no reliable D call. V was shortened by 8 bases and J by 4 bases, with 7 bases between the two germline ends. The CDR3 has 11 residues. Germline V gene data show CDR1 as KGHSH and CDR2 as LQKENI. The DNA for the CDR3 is TGTGCCAGCAGTCCCGCAGATACGCAGTATTTT. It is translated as CASSPADTQYF.

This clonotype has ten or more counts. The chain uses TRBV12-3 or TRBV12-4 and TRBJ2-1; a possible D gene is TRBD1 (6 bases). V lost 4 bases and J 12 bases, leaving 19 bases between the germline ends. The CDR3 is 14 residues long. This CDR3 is CASSSSGHLKGQFF. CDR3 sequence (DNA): TGTGCCAGCAGTTCCTCGGGACACCTCAAAGGGCAGTTCTTC.

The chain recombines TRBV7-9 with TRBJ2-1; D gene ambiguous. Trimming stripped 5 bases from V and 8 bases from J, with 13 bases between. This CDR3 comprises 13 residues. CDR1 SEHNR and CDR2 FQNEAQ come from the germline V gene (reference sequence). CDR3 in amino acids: CASSPRRWDEQFF. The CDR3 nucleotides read TGTGCCAGCAGCCCCCGGAGATGGGATGAGCAGTTCTTC.

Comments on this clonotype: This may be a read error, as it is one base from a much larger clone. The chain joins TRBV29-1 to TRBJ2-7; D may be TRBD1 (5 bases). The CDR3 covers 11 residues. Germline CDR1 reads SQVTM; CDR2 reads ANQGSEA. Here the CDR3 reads CIVEQEFGQYF. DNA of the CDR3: TGCATCGTTGAACAGGAGTTTGGCCAATACTTC.

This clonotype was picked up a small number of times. As DNA, the CDR3 is TGTGCCAGCAGTCACCGAGGGGCCGAACGCCCCTACAATGAGCAGTTCTTC. Protein: CASSHRGAERPYNEQFF. V usage is TRBV6-5 and J usage is TRBJ2-1, with D perhaps assigned TRBD1 or TRBD2 (5 bases each). V shed 5 bases and J shed 2 bases, with 19 bases lying between them. The V gene's germline CDR1 is MNHEY and CDR2 SVGAGI. CDR3 length: 17 residues.

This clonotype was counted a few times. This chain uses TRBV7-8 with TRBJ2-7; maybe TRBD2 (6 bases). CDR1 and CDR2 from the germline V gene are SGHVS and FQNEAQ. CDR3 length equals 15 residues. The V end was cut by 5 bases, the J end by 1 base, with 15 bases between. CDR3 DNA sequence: TGTGCCAGCAGCCCCCGGGACTCCCTTTCCTACGAGCAGTACTTC. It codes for CASSPRDSLSYEQYF.

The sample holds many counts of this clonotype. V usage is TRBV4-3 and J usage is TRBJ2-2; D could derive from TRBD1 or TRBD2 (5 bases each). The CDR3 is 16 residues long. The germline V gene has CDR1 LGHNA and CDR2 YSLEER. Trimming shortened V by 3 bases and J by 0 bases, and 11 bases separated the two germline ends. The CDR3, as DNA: TGCGCCAGCAGCCAGGGACGCTTAGCGAACACCGGGGAGCTGTTTTTT. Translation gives CASSQGRLANTGELFF.

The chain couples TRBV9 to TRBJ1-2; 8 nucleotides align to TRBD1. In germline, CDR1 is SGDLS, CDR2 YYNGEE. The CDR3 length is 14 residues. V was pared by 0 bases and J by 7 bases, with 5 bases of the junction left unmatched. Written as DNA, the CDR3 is TGTGCCAGCAGCGTAGACAGGGGGAAGGCTGGCTACACCTTC. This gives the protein CASSVDRGKAGYTF.

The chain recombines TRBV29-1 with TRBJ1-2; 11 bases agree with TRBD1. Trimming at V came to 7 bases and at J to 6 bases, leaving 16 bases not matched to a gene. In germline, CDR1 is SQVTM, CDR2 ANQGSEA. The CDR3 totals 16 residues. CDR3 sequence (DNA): TGCAGCGCTCTCGGACAGGGGGCTCTAGGACTCAATGGCTACACCTTC. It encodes CSALGQGALGLNGYTF.

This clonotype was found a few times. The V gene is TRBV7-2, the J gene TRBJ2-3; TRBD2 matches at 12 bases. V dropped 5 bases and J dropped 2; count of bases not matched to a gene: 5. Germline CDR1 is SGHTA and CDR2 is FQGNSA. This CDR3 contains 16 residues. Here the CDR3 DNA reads TGTGCCAGCAGCACTCGGACTAGCGGGGCCACAGATACGCAGTATTTT. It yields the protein CASSTRTSGATDTQYF.

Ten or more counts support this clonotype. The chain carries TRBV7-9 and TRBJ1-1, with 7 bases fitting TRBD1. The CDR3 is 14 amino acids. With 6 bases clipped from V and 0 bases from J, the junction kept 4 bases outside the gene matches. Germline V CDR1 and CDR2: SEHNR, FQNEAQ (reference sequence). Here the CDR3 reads CASSLGQMNTEAFF. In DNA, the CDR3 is TGTGCCAGCAGTCTGGGACAGATGAACACTGAAGCTTTCTTT.

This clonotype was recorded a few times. The DNA for the CDR3 is TGTGCCAGCAGTTCCAATGGAGGAGTAGGCGAGCAGTACTTC. Encoded protein: CASSSNGGVGEQYF. V and J are TRBV6-2 or TRBV6-3 and TRBJ2-7, with D tentatively TRBD2 (5 bases). Germline values: CDR1 MNHEY, CDR2 SVGEGT. The V end was cut by 4 bases, the J end by 6 bases, with 16 bases between. This CDR3 spans 14 amino acids.